The clone carrying this TCR beta chain came up a few times. Its cognate antigen is unknown. This record comes from a study of human T cells and chemical hapten exposure. The time point: pre-sensitization, week 0. Treatment given: therapeutic diphenylcyclopropenone sensitization with weekly scalp DPC. Sequencing started from total RNA isolated from unfractionated whole blood. The germline V gene has CDR1 MNHNY and CDR2 SVGAGI (reference sequence). V gave up 6 bases and J gave up 0 bases; unmatched junction bases: 8. This CDR3 is built from 16 residues. TCRdb re-called the RACE reads through MiXCR, storing one row per CDR3 protein. Of about 270,000 distinct CDR3 sequences listed, 7.5% to 8% are singletons. Study-wide results and limits: Compared with pre-sensitization or healthy control sets, expanded TCRs clustered more.

The sequence was obtained from a man younger than 35 with alopecia areata. Some clones in this sample may be carry-over from other donors' samples. The source material was whole blood, sampled in connection with sensitization to the hapten diphenylcyclopropenone (DPC). V usage is TRBV6-6 and J usage is TRBJ1-5; 7 bases are shared with TRBD1. CDR3 bases: TGTGCCAGCAGACTTGGGACAGTCGATAGCAATCAGCCCCAGCATTTT. Protein product: CASRLGTVDSNQPQHF.